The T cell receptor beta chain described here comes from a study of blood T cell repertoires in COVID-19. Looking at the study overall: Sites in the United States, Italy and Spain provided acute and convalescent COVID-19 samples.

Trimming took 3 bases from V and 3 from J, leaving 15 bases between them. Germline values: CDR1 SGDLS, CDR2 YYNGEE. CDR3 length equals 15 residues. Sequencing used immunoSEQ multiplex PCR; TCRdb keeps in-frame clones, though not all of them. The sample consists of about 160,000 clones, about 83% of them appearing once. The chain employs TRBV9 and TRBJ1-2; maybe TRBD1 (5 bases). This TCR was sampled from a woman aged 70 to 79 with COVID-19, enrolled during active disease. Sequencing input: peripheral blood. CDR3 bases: TGTGCCAGCAGCGGGGGCTTGGCAGAACACTATGGCTACACCTTC. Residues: CASSGGLAEHYGYTF.